One sample yielded the 30 T cell receptor beta chains listed below, sequenced in a study of T cell repertoires in cytomegalovirus infection. TCRdb reprocessed the reads via MiXCR and lists one record per CDR3 protein. The sample lists around 260,000 distinct CDR3 sequences, approximately 10% occurring once. The sample was PBMCs. These receptors originate from a human donor in good health (CMV status not recorded). Some clones in this sample may be carry-over from other donors' samples.

This clonotype was observed at least ten times. The rearrangement links TRBV7-2 to TRBJ1-3, with a possible D match to TRBD1 (6 bases). CDR3 length equals 16 residues. Trimming removed 0 bases from V and 0 bases from J, with 9 bases in between. The V gene's germline CDR1 is SGHTA and CDR2 FQGNSA. The CDR3 DNA reads TGTGCCAGCAGCTTAGCGACAGGACTCTCTGGAAACACCATATATTTT. Translation gives CASSLATGLSGNTIYF.

This clonotype came up many times. CDR3 protein: CASSQEMDQPQHF. The CDR3 DNA follows: TGCGCCAGCAGCCAAGAAATGGATCAGCCCCAGCATTTT. The chain combines TRBV4-3 with TRBJ1-5; D is ambiguous. The CDR3 covers 13 residues. The germline V gene encodes CDR1 LGHNA and CDR2 YSLEER. Between the trimmed V and J ends, which lost 0 bases and 5 bases, there was a span of 5 bases.

A remark on this clonotype: This may be a read error, as it is one base from a much larger clone. The V and J genes are TRBV7-8 and TRBJ1-4; 7 positions agree with TRBD1. The CDR3 spans 15 residues. CDR1 and CDR2 (germline): SGHVS, FQNEAQ. CDR3 sequence reads: CASSLTETGYENLFF. The CDR3 DNA reads as TGTGCCAGCAGCTTAACGGAGACAGGGTACGAAAATCTGTTTTTT.

This clonotype was picked up many times. V and J are TRBV7-2 and TRBJ2-1, with D perhaps given as TRBD1 or TRBD2 (6 bases each). The CDR3 spans 13 residues. V lost 5 bases to trimming and J lost 7 bases, with 12 bases between them. From germline, CDR1 is SGHTA and CDR2 FQGNSA. The CDR3 loop is CASSRGPPNEQFF. DNA of the CDR3: TGTGCCAGCAGCCGGGGGCCTCCGAATGAGCAGTTCTTC.

The V gene is TRBV4-2, the J gene TRBJ2-1; 11 bases agree with TRBD2. CDR1 and CDR2 from the germline V gene are LGHNA and YNFKEQ. V was pared by 0 bases and J by 5 bases, with 9 bases of the junction left unmatched. The CDR3 has 18 residues. CDR3 region: CASSQETSGGFVDNEQFF. Here the CDR3 DNA reads TGTGCCAGCAGCCAAGAAACTAGCGGGGGCTTTGTTGACAATGAGCAGTTCTTC.

The table lists this clonotype with a few counts. CDR3 sequence: CASSVDTEAFF. The CDR3 DNA reads as TGTGCCAGCAGTGTGGACACTGAAGCTTTCTTT. The chain couples TRBV12-3 or TRBV12-4 to TRBJ1-1; D is uncertain. This CDR3 comprises 11 residues. The germline V and J ends were trimmed by 5 bases and 3 bases, with 4 bases remaining between them.

This clonotype was seen ten or more times. The chain joins TRBV7-8 to TRBJ2-7, with a weak D call TRBD1 (6 bases). CDR3 length: 14 amino acids. Trimming took off 5 bases at V and 0 bases at J, with 11 bases between the two ends. The germline V gene has CDR1 SGHVS and CDR2 FQNEAQ. DNA for the CDR3: TGTGCCAGCAGCCCTCGGACAGACTCCTACGAGCAGTACTTC. It encodes CASSPRTDSYEQYF.

This clonotype was picked up many times. This sequence joins TRBV28 and TRBJ2-1; tentative D call: TRBD1 (6 bases). This CDR3 is 16 amino acids long. V was shortened by 4 bases and J by 0 bases, with 13 bases between the two germline ends. In germline, CDR1 is MDHEN, CDR2 SYDVKM. The CDR3 bases are TGTGCCAGCAGTTCCTATTACAGGGTCTCCTACAATGAGCAGTTCTTC. It yields the protein CASSSYYRVSYNEQFF. The whole variable domain, remainder taken from reference TRBV28 and TRBJ2-1, is DVKVTQSSRYLVKRTGEKVFLECVQDMDHENMFWYRQDPGLGLRLIYFSYDVKMKEKGDIPEGYSVSREKKERFSLILESASTNQTSMYLCASSSYYRVSYNEQFFGPGTRLTVL.

This clonotype occurred many times. V and J are TRBV7-2 and TRBJ2-1, with 12 bases lining up with TRBD2. Germline lookup yields CDR1 SGHTA and CDR2 FQGNSA. Trimming at V came to 5 bases and at J to 4 bases, leaving 9 bases not matched to a gene. The CDR3 is 17 amino acids. The CDR3: CASSNPTGTSGYNEQFF. As DNA, the CDR3 is TGTGCCAGCAGCAATCCCACCGGGACTAGCGGGTACAATGAGCAGTTCTTC.

This clonotype was detected ten times or more. V is TRBV12-3 or TRBV12-4 and J is TRBJ1-2; weak D call: TRBD1 (5 bases). The CDR3 length is 17 residues. V was pared by 6 bases and J by 4 bases, with 24 bases between. The DNA for the CDR3 is TGTGCCAGCAGCCCCCCCGCCGGGGCCCGTGTGAGCTATGGCTACACCTTC. Amino acids: CASSPPAGARVSYGYTF.

V and J are TRBV10-3 and TRBJ2-7; no reliable D call. CDR1 and CDR2 from the germline V gene are ENHRY and SYGVKD. V was trimmed by 8 bases and J by 2 bases, leaving 10 bases between them. CDR3 length: 12 residues. CDR3: CAIASPTYEQYF. Here the CDR3 DNA reads TGTGCCATCGCCTCCCCCACCTACGAGCAGTACTTC.

This clonotype was picked up a small number of times. V gene TRBV12-3 or TRBV12-4 combines with J gene TRBJ2-7, with TRBD2 matching 14 bases. The CDR3 length is 16 residues. V shed 3 bases, J shed 6 bases, and the junction held 7 bases outside the gene matches. CDR3 DNA sequence: TGTGCCAGCAGTTTCCAGGGACTAGCGGGAGAAGGCGAGCAGTACTTC. As protein: CASSFQGLAGEGEQYF.

The chain couples TRBV12-3 or TRBV12-4 to TRBJ1-3; D is possibly TRBD1 (5 bases). Between the trimmed V and J ends, which lost 1 base and 4 bases, there was a span of 14 bases. This CDR3 has 16 amino acids. This CDR3 reads CASSLDAGTGGNTIYF. Written as DNA, the CDR3 is TGTGCCAGCAGTTTAGATGCAGGGACGGGGGGAAACACCATATATTTT.

Only a few counts were recorded for this clonotype. The chain joins TRBV12-3 or TRBV12-4 to TRBJ2-1; D not resolved. The germline V and J ends were trimmed by 5 bases and 4 bases, with 9 bases remaining between them. This CDR3 is 13 amino acids long. CDR3 residues: CASSLLWYNEQFF. CDR3 in DNA: TGTGCCAGCAGTCTTCTCTGGTACAATGAGCAGTTCTTC.

In this sample, this clonotype turned up many times. This chain links TRBV7-2 with TRBJ1-5, with D unresolved. The CDR3 length is 16 residues. V was clipped by 3 bases and J by 0 bases, with 12 bases between them. The germline V gene encodes CDR1 SGHTA and CDR2 FQGNSA. The CDR3 sequence is CASSFGDQISNQPQHF. The DNA for the CDR3 is TGTGCCAGCAGCTTTGGTGACCAGATTAGCAATCAGCCCCAGCATTTT. Looking up the rest from reference TRBV7-2 and TRBJ1-5 gives the full variable domain: GAGVSQSPSNKVTEKGKDVELRCDPISGHTALYWYRQSLGQGLEFLIYFQGNSAPDKSGLPSDRFSAERTGGSVSTLTIQRTQQEDSAVYLCASSFGDQISNQPQHFGDGTRLSIL.

The chain is built from TRBV20-1 and TRBJ1-3; D not resolved. Germline CDR1 reads DFQATT; CDR2 reads SNEGSKA (reference sequence). V gave up 2 bases and J gave up 3 bases, with 11 bases separating them. This CDR3 comprises 14 residues. The CDR3 DNA reads as TGCAGTGCTAGAAGTATGGATATTGGAAACACCATATATTTT. Translating it yields CSARSMDIGNTIYF.

This clonotype was picked up a small number of times. The chain uses TRBV19 and TRBJ1-1, with D tentatively TRBD1 (6 bases). Trimming cost V 4 bases and J 6 bases, with 12 bases left between them. Germline V CDR1 and CDR2: LNHDA, SQIVND (reference sequence). The CDR3 has 13 residues. In DNA form, the CDR3 reads TGTGCCAGTAGTACAGGGGCCAGAGCTGAAGCTTTCTTT. This codes for CASSTGARAEAFF.

The chain has TRBV19 and TRBJ2-3, with D possibly being TRBD2 (5 bases). The CDR3 totals 15 residues. The V end lost 6 bases, the J end lost 0 bases, and 13 bases lay between the germline ends. From germline, CDR1 is LNHDA and CDR2 SQIVND (reference sequence). The CDR3 DNA reads as TGTGCCAGTAGCCAGGACTCGACTAGCACAGATACGCAGTATTTT. The encoded protein is CASSQDSTSTDTQYF.

This clonotype occurred many times. The J gene is TRBJ1-5, the V gene TRBV7-2; D is possibly TRBD1 (5 bases). V dropped 0 bases and J dropped 12 bases, with 15 bases sitting between them. Germline CDR1 SGHTA, CDR2 FQGNSA. The CDR3 totals 14 residues. CDR3 DNA sequence: TGTGCCAGCAGCTTAGCAGCGGGGGATGGAGGCCAGCATTTT. This translates into CASSLAAGDGGQHF.

This clonotype occurred many times. A read error is possible here, since a much larger clone lies one base away. This rearrangement joins TRBV7-9 to TRBJ2-3; possible D gene TRBD2, 6 bases. The V end lost 5 bases, the J end lost 0 bases, and 12 bases lay between the germline ends. CDR3 size: 15 residues. Germline values: CDR1 SEHNR, CDR2 FQNEAQ (reference sequence). The CDR3 reads CASSQIAVSTDTQYF. In DNA form, the CDR3 reads TGTGCCAGCAGCCAAATAGCGGTTAGCACAGATACGCAGTATTTT.

In this sample, this clonotype turned up many times. V and J are TRBV28 and TRBJ1-1; 11 bases match TRBD1. J lost 1 base, V lost 4 bases, and 5 bases had no gene match. Germline V gene sequence: CDR1 MDHEN, CDR2 SYDVKM. CDR3 length equals 16 residues. Written as DNA, the CDR3 is TGTGCCAGCAGTTCCGGGGACAGGGGGAGGAACACTGAAGCTTTCTTT. It specifies CASSSGDRGRNTEAFF.

This clonotype has a count of ten or more. The gene calls are TRBV7-2 and TRBJ1-1; unclear D gene. Germline-derived CDR1 and CDR2 are SGHTA and FQGNSA. The length of the CDR3 is 14 residues. Trimming removed 1 base at V and 5 bases at J, with 11 bases between. The CDR3 DNA is TGTGCCAGCAGCTTAGATTCAGGAGGAACTGAAGCTTTCTTT. Residues: CASSLDSGGTEAFF.

This clonotype was found many times. The chain couples TRBV5-1 to TRBJ2-3; D remains unclear. V was cut by 3 bases and J by 3 bases, with 17 bases left in between. CDR1 is SGHRS, CDR2 YFSETQ, per germline. The CDR3 has 16 amino acids. The chain's CDR3 is CASSYTTLMGTDTQYF. The CDR3 nucleotides read TGCGCCAGCAGCTACACGACACTTATGGGTACAGATACGCAGTATTTT.

This clonotype showed up many times. The chain employs TRBV7-2 and TRBJ2-1; a weak D match, TRBD1 (6 bases). Trimming took 4 bases from V and 8 from J, leaving 18 bases between them. CDR1 and CDR2 from the germline V gene are SGHTA and FQGNSA. This CDR3 contains 15 residues. CDR3 loop: CASSSTGIRGHEQFF. Here the CDR3 DNA reads TGTGCCAGCAGCTCAACAGGGATCAGGGGTCATGAGCAGTTCTTC.

This clonotype was seen more than once but under ten times. The chain has TRBV5-1 and TRBJ1-2; a weak D match, TRBD1 (5 bases). This CDR3 comprises 14 residues. The germline CDR1 and CDR2 sequences are SGHRS and YFSETQ. Trimming stripped 2 bases from V and 6 bases from J, with 14 bases between. CDR3 protein: CASSLGHQDNGYTF. In DNA, the CDR3 is TGCGCCAGCAGCTTAGGCCATCAGGACAATGGCTACACCTTC.

This clonotype has a handful of counts. The rearrangement uses TRBV28 and TRBJ1-3, with D hard to call. The V and J ends lost 2 bases and 0 bases respectively, with 5 bases between them. CDR1 and CDR2 (germline): MDHEN, SYDVKM. The CDR3 spans 14 residues. CDR3 in amino acids: CASSLRSSGNTIYF. The CDR3 coding sequence is TGTGCCAGCAGTTTACGGAGCTCTGGAAACACCATATATTTT. Full variable domain (outside the CDR3, taken from reference TRBV28 and TRBJ1-3): DVKVTQSSRYLVKRTGEKVFLECVQDMDHENMFWYRQDPGLGLRLIYFSYDVKMKEKGDIPEGYSVSREKKERFSLILESASTNQTSMYLCASSLRSSGNTIYFGEGSWLTVV.

This chain connects TRBV25-1 to TRBJ2-5; 10 bases match TRBD1. CDR3 length: 15 amino acids. V was clipped by 4 bases and J by 4 bases; unmatched bases: 6. Germline values: CDR1 MGHDK, CDR2 SYGVNS. The CDR3 sequence: CASSVPGQGTETQYF. In DNA, the CDR3 is TGTGCCAGCAGTGTCCCGGGACAGGGGACAGAGACCCAGTACTTC.

There are many counts of this clonotype. The rearrangement joins TRBV4-1 to TRBJ1-1; 7 nucleotides agree with TRBD1. CDR1 and CDR2 from the germline V gene are MGHRA and YSYEKL. V shed 2 bases, J shed 11 bases, and the junction held 8 bases outside the gene matches. The CDR3 has 13 residues. The chain's CDR3 is CASSQYDRADAFF. The CDR3 DNA is TGCGCCAGCAGCCAATACGACAGGGCCGACGCTTTCTTT.

This clonotype has at least ten counts. The chain combines TRBV4-3 with TRBJ2-1; the match to TRBD2 covers 8 bases. The germline gives CDR1 LGHNA, CDR2 YSLEER. This CDR3 is 16 amino acids long. With 0 bases clipped from V and 7 bases from J, the junction kept 8 bases outside the gene matches. CDR3 bases: TGCGCCAGCAGCCAAGATTCGGGAGGGCCGGGGAATGAGCAGTTCTTC. It translates to CASSQDSGGPGNEQFF.

This clonotype was detected many times. The chain links TRBV7-8 to TRBJ2-7, with D perhaps matching TRBD1 (6 bases). CDR1 is SGHVS and CDR2 is FQNEAQ in the germline V gene. The length of the CDR3 is 18 residues. V was clipped by 1 base and J by 3 bases, with 22 bases between them. The CDR3 is CASSLVETGRRFDYEQYF. In nucleotides, the CDR3 is TGTGCCAGCAGCTTAGTGGAGACAGGCCGACGGTTTGACTACGAGCAGTACTTC.